This T cell receptor beta chain emerged from a study of technical replicates of blood from a handful of donors. Using immunoSEQ multiplex PCR, the repertoire was profiled, and TCRdb retains in-frame clones only, with some absent. Of around 69,000 clones detected, roughly 88% appear once; the ten largest clones hold around 5%. Sequenced: PBMCs. The clonotype was recovered from a human donor in good health. Some clones in this sample may be carry-over from other donors' samples.

CDR3 region: CASSSAQGTGRNTEAFF. CDR3 bases: TGTGCCAGCAGCTCCGCACAGGGGACGGGTCGGAACACTGAAGCTTTCTTT. The chain combines TRBV5-4 with TRBJ1-1; 7 bases are shared with TRBD1. CDR1 and CDR2 (germline): SGHNT, YYREEE (reference sequence). The CDR3 is made up of 17 amino acids. The junction had 12 bases not matched to a gene; V was cut back by 3 bases and J by 1 base.